This entry describes one T cell receptor (beta chain). This specimen comes from a study of blood T cell repertoires in COVID-19. Overall study context: The United States, Italy and Spain supplied acute and convalescent COVID-19 samples. The cDNA or gDNA used as material had been derived from T cells, B-cell-depleted T cells, or PBMCs.

In the original workflow: Reference gene primer amplification gave nucleated cell count estimates. Using immunoSEQ multiplex PCR, the repertoire was profiled, and TCRdb retains in-frame clones only, with some absent. D and trimming were read from the DNA, whereas the V and J calls and clone size are those reported in that table. The data contain about 42,000 clones, 75% to 90% of them singletons. The receptor was derived from a man younger than 40 with active or convalescent COVID-19. The sequencing sample was made of peripheral blood.

CDR3 protein: CASSIIAGGTDTQYF. The CDR3, as DNA: TGTGCCAGTAGTATCATAGCGGGGGGCACAGATACGCAGTATTTT. This chain joins TRBV19 and TRBJ2-3, with 9 bases lining up with TRBD2. The germline V gene encodes CDR1 LNHDA and CDR2 SQIVND (reference sequence). The V segment lost 3 bases and the J segment 1 base; nucleotides outside the gene matches: 2. The CDR3 is 15 amino acids. Together with reference TRBV19 and TRBJ2-3, the CDR3 gives the full variable domain: DGGITQSPKYLFRKEGQNVTLSCEQNLNHDAMYWYRQDPGQGLRLIYYSQIVNDFQKGDIAEGYSVSREKKESFPLTVTSAQKNPTAFYLCASSIIAGGTDTQYFGPGTRLTVL.